A single sample gave rise to the 27 T cell receptor beta chains below, sequenced in a study of patients and donors after allogeneic stem cell transplantation. TCRdb redid the calling of the RT-PCR reads with MiXCR, one entry per CDR3 protein. Of 550 to 700 distinct CDR3 sequences listed, around 2.5% are singletons. Sequenced: blood, either unsorted or a sorted T cell fraction (not recorded which). The receptors were sampled from a human donor who was either an allogeneic HSCT recipient or a stem cell or donor lymphocyte infusion donor (not recorded which). It is not recorded whose cells these are; they may come from a transplant donor.

This clonotype was seen only a few times. The chain combines TRBV7-8 with TRBJ2-1; D perhaps matches TRBD2 (6 bases). Germline V gene data show CDR1 as SGHVS and CDR2 as FQNEAQ. Trimming took 3 bases from V and 4 from J, leaving 22 bases between them. The CDR3 extends over 18 amino acids. Here the CDR3 reads CASSLGPSGERFYNEQFF. CDR3 nucleotides: TGTGCCAGCAGCTTGGGCCCGTCGGGGGAGCGATTTTACAATGAGCAGTTCTTC.

By proportion, this clonotype is medium-sized (0.01 to 0.1%). The J gene is TRBJ2-3, the V gene TRBV4-3, with 10 bases that match TRBD2. Trimming removed 3 bases from V and 3 bases from J; junction bases left unmatched: 3. The CDR3 covers 15 residues. Germline CDR1 reads LGHNA; CDR2 reads YSLEER. In DNA form, the CDR3 reads TGCGCCAGCAGCCATCTAGCGGGAGAGACAGATACGCAGTATTTT. This gives the protein CASSHLAGETDTQYF.

Relative to its sample, this clonotype is medium-sized. This chain connects TRBV29-1 to TRBJ2-7, with 9 bases lining up with TRBD1. Germline-derived CDR1 and CDR2 are SQVTM and ANQGSEA. The CDR3 totals 11 residues. J lost 9 bases, V lost 6 bases, and 6 bases had no gene match. CDR3 in DNA: TGCAGCGTCCCCGGGACAGGGAGGCAGTACTTC. This gives the protein CSVPGTGRQYF.

In this sample, this clonotype is medium-sized. The chain carries TRBV10-1 and TRBJ2-3, with D uncertain. Deletions cut 6 bases from V and 5 bases from J, with 6 bases between. CDR1 is WNHNN and CDR2 is SYGVQD in the germline V gene (reference sequence). The CDR3 has 11 amino acids. In DNA form, the CDR3 reads TGCGCCAGCAGGGCTGGAGATACGCAGTATTTT. It codes for CASRAGDTQYF.

This clonotype is medium-sized in the sample. The chain carries TRBV28 and TRBJ1-1; D ambiguous. The V end lost 4 bases, the J end lost 10 bases, and 13 bases lay between the germline ends. The germline V gene has CDR1 MDHEN and CDR2 SYDVKM. The CDR3 spans 12 residues. DNA of the CDR3: TGTGCCAGCAGTTCCCCCGAAGAGGGAGCTTTCTTT. It yields the protein CASSSPEEGAFF. Using reference TRBV28 and TRBJ1-1 for the parts outside the CDR3, the full variable domain is DVKVTQSSRYLVKRTGEKVFLECVQDMDHENMFWYRQDPGLGLRLIYFSYDVKMKEKGDIPEGYSVSREKKERFSLILESASTNQTSMYLCASSSPEEGAFFGQGTRLTVV.

By sample fraction, this clonotype is large. V and J are TRBV10-3 and TRBJ2-3; a weak D match, TRBD1 (5 bases). CDR3 size: 14 residues. Per germline, CDR1 ENHRY and CDR2 SYGVKD. V dropped 2 bases and J dropped 5 bases, with 11 bases sitting between them. In DNA form, the CDR3 reads TGTGCCATCAGTGAGGAAGGGGTCGGAGATACGCAGTATTTT. As protein: CAISEEGVGDTQYF.

By frequency in the sample, this clonotype is medium-sized. This chain connects TRBV7-8 to TRBJ2-1; no firm D call. V shed 1 base and J shed 0 bases, with 7 bases lying between them. Germline CDR1 reads SGHVS; CDR2 reads FQNEAQ. This CDR3 is 15 amino acids long. The CDR3 region has the DNA TGTGCCAGCAGCTTAGACCCTCGCTCCTACAATGAGCAGTTCTTC. Translation gives CASSLDPRSYNEQFF.

By frequency in the sample, this clonotype is medium-sized. The genes are TRBV9 and TRBJ2-1; either TRBD1 or TRBD2 may fit D (6 bases each). Germline CDR1 and CDR2: SGDLS and YYNGEE. Trimming took 4 bases from V and 7 from J, leaving 12 bases between them. This CDR3 has 13 residues. CDR3 bases: TGTGCCAGCAGCCAGGGGACTTCGAATGAGCAGTTCTTC. Its protein product is CASSQGTSNEQFF.

This clonotype qualifies as medium-sized (0.01 to 0.1%). The rearrangement uses TRBV11-2 and TRBJ2-2; D gene unclear. The CDR3 sequence is 10 residues long. Trimming pared 6 bases from V and 6 bases from J, leaving 2 bases between. Germline V gene data show CDR1 as SGHAT and CDR2 as FQNNGV. The CDR3 DNA reads as TGTGCCAGCAGTGCCGGGGAGCTGTTTTTT. Translated, it gives CASSAGELFF.

This clonotype is deemed medium-sized. The rearrangement links TRBV29-1 to TRBJ2-2, with D hard to call. The CDR3 length is 13 residues. The V gene's germline CDR1 is SQVTM and CDR2 ANQGSEA. V was trimmed by 7 bases and J by 2 bases, leaving 11 bases between them. This CDR3 is CSAPLFNTGELFF. CDR3 nucleotides: TGCAGCGCCCCCCTCTTTAACACCGGGGAGCTGTTTTTT.

This clonotype has just a few counts. The V gene is TRBV6-5, the J gene TRBJ2-1; 8 bases agree with TRBD1. The CDR3 runs to 14 residues. CDR1 is MNHEY and CDR2 is SVGAGI in the germline V gene. V was pared by 5 bases and J by 7 bases, with 7 bases of the junction left unmatched. CDR3 DNA sequence: TGTGCCAGCAGTCACCCGGACAGGGCTAATGAGCAGTTCTTC. This codes for CASSHPDRANEQFF.

The V gene is TRBV7-9, the J gene TRBJ2-7; 8 bases map to TRBD1. Germline CDR1 and CDR2: SEHNR and FQNEAQ (reference sequence). With V trimmed by 5 bases and J by 7 bases, 4 bases remained unmatched. This CDR3 has 12 amino acids. The CDR3 protein is CASSPGGQEQYF. The CDR3 region has the DNA TGTGCCAGCAGCCCAGGGGGCCAAGAGCAGTACTTC. The full variable domain, with the rest looked up from reference TRBV7-9 and TRBJ2-7, is DTGVSQNPRHKITKRGQNVTFRCDPISEHNRLYWYRQTLGQGPEFLTYFQNEAQLEKSRLLSDRFSAERPKGSFSTLEIQRTEQGDSAMYLCASSPGGQEQYFGPGTRLTVT.

By share, this clonotype ranks as medium-sized. The chain carries TRBV6-5 and TRBJ2-7, with D perhaps matching TRBD2 (6 bases). The length of the CDR3 is 13 residues. Germline-derived CDR1 and CDR2 are MNHEY and SVGAGI. Trimming pared 5 bases from V and 2 bases from J, leaving 10 bases between. CDR3 region: CASSLSSAYEQYF. CDR3 in DNA: TGTGCCAGCAGTCTGTCTAGCGCCTACGAGCAGTACTTC.

This clonotype is large. V and J are TRBV11-2 and TRBJ2-5, with 9 positions matching TRBD1. Germline values: CDR1 SGHAT, CDR2 FQNNGV. V lost 1 base and J lost 6; bases outside the gene matches: 3. There are 14 residues in the CDR3. The CDR3 DNA sequence: TGTGCCAGCAGCTTAGTGGACAGGGGCAAGACCCAGTACTTC. It is translated as CASSLVDRGKTQYF.

The chain combines TRBV7-6 with TRBJ2-1; D may be TRBD1 or TRBD2 (5 bases each). The CDR3 contains 16 residues. V was trimmed by 5 bases and J by 3 bases, leaving 17 bases between them. Germline V gene sequence: CDR1 SGHVS, CDR2 FNYEAQ. The CDR3 DNA is TGTGCCAGCAGCGCCAGTGGGGGAGTAAGCTACAATGAGCAGTTCTTC. This encodes CASSASGGVSYNEQFF.

The sample holds a few counts of this clonotype. V and J are TRBV12-3 or TRBV12-4 and TRBJ2-7, with unresolved D. CDR3 length: 15 residues. V was trimmed by 0 bases and J by 4 bases, leaving 13 bases between them. CDR3 coding DNA: TGTGCCAGCAGTTTAGCAGGGCCCCCGTATTACGAGCAGTACTTC. It codes for CASSLAGPPYYEQYF.

Relative to its sample, this clonotype is hyperexpanded. The chain recombines TRBV5-4 with TRBJ2-6; 7 bases are shared with TRBD1. The length of the CDR3 is 18 residues. V shed 6 bases and J 0 bases; nucleotides not matched to a gene: 12. CDR1 SGHNT and CDR2 YYREEE come from the germline V gene (reference sequence). CDR3 DNA: TGTGCCAGCACGGCCCCGACAGGGTCGGGCTCTGGGGCCAACGTCCTGACTTTC. It yields the protein CASTAPTGSGSGANVLTF.

By sample fraction, this clonotype is medium-sized. The rearrangement uses TRBV7-9 and TRBJ2-7, with unresolved D. The V and J ends lost 3 bases and 1 base respectively, with 7 bases between them. The germline CDR1 and CDR2 sequences are SEHNR and FQNEAQ (reference sequence). The CDR3 length is 13 residues. DNA for the CDR3: TGTGCCAGCAGCTTCGGAGATTCCTACGAGCAGTACTTC. Translating it yields CASSFGDSYEQYF.

This clonotype ranks as large. The chain joins TRBV29-1 to TRBJ2-3; D possibly matches TRBD1 or TRBD2 (5 bases each). Trimming pared 3 bases from V and 0 bases from J, leaving 19 bases between. The CDR3 loop spans 17 amino acids. From germline, CDR1 is SQVTM and CDR2 ANQGSEA. The CDR3 coding sequence is TGCAGCGTTGAGGGGGATAGGAAGGTTGAGAGCACAGATACGCAGTATTTT. Encoded protein: CSVEGDRKVESTDTQYF.

This clonotype is medium-sized in the sample. The chain employs TRBV5-4 and TRBJ2-7; possibly TRBD1 for D (7 bases). Germline V gives CDR1 SGHNT, CDR2 YYREEE (reference sequence). The CDR3 runs 14 residues. V was pared by 5 bases and J by 5 bases, with 17 bases between. CDR3 in amino acids: CASRLRGEIHEQYF. DNA of the CDR3: TGTGCCAGCAGACTCAGGGGGGAGATCCACGAGCAGTACTTC. Complete variable domain (other parts from reference TRBV5-4 and TRBJ2-7): ETGVTQSPTHLIKTRGQQVTLRCSSQSGHNTVSWYQQALGQGPQFIFQYYREEENGRGNFPPRFSGLQFPNYSSELNVNALELDDSALYLCASRLRGEIHEQYFGPGTRLTVT.

In its sample, this clonotype was seen a few times. The chain recombines TRBV6-2 or TRBV6-3 with TRBJ2-1; D is tentatively TRBD1 or TRBD2 (5 bases each). CDR3 length equals 15 residues. Trimming shortened V by 7 bases and J by 6 bases, and 19 bases separated the two germline ends. From germline, CDR1 is MNHEY and CDR2 SVGEGT. CDR3 region: CASNPSGPIRNEQFF. The CDR3 nucleotides are TGTGCCAGCAACCCCTCGGGGCCAATACGCAATGAGCAGTTCTTC.

This clonotype is medium-sized in the sample. The chain uses TRBV4-1 and TRBJ2-7; TRBD2 matches 7 bases. Germline CDR1 and CDR2: MGHRA and YSYEKL. V was clipped by 4 bases and J by 4 bases; unmatched bases: 13. This CDR3 contains 16 residues. This CDR3 reads CASSPDIAGAGYEQYF. CDR3 coding DNA: TGCGCCAGCAGCCCAGACATCGCGGGAGCTGGGTACGAGCAGTACTTC.

This clonotype is labeled medium-sized. The J gene is TRBJ1-1, the V gene TRBV11-2; D call uncertain. V lost 2 bases, J lost 3 bases, and 7 bases lay in between. Looked up from germline, CDR1 is SGHAT and CDR2 is FQNNGV. The CDR3 loop spans 13 amino acids. The CDR3 here is CASSLFTHTEAFF. The CDR3 DNA follows: TGTGCCAGCAGCTTATTCACACACACTGAAGCTTTCTTT.

This clonotype was seen a few times. DNA for the CDR3: TGTGCCAGCAGTTTTCAGGACAGGGGACGTGGTGAGCAGTTCTTC. Protein product: CASSFQDRGRGEQFF. This sequence joins TRBV27 and TRBJ2-1; TRBD1 aligns across 9 bases. CDR1 MNHEY and CDR2 SMNVEV come from the germline V gene (reference sequence). The CDR3 is made up of 15 amino acids. J was trimmed by 9 bases and V by 3 bases; bases with no gene match: 9.

This clonotype qualifies as medium-sized. The gene calls are TRBV12-3 or TRBV12-4 and TRBJ2-1, with TRBD2 matching 9 bases. V lost 7 bases and J lost 0; bases outside the gene matches: 7. The CDR3 totals 16 residues. The DNA for the CDR3 is TGTGCCAGCAATCCCCTAGCGGGAAGCTCCTACAATGAGCAGTTCTTC. As protein: CASNPLAGSSYNEQFF.

By sample share, this clonotype is large. The rearrangement links TRBV7-6 to TRBJ1-5; a possible D gene is TRBD1 (6 bases). The V gene lost 5 bases and the J gene lost 7 bases, with 18 bases spanning the gap. Germline CDR1 reads SGHVS; CDR2 reads FNYEAQ. This CDR3 has 15 amino acids. The CDR3 sequence: CASSPSQGHEQPQHF. The DNA for the CDR3 is TGTGCCAGCAGCCCCTCCCAGGGGCACGAGCAGCCCCAGCATTTT.

By share, this clonotype counts as medium-sized. The V call is TRBV7-6, the J call TRBJ2-2, with D possibly TRBD2 on 6 matching bases. V was clipped by 5 bases and J by 2 bases, with 21 bases between them. The CDR3 has 18 residues. Looked up from germline, CDR1 is SGHVS and CDR2 is FNYEAQ. CDR3 sequence: CASSTPSGGSGNTGELFF. CDR3 bases: TGTGCCAGCAGCACCCCCTCGGGTGGTAGCGGAAACACCGGGGAGCTGTTTTTT.